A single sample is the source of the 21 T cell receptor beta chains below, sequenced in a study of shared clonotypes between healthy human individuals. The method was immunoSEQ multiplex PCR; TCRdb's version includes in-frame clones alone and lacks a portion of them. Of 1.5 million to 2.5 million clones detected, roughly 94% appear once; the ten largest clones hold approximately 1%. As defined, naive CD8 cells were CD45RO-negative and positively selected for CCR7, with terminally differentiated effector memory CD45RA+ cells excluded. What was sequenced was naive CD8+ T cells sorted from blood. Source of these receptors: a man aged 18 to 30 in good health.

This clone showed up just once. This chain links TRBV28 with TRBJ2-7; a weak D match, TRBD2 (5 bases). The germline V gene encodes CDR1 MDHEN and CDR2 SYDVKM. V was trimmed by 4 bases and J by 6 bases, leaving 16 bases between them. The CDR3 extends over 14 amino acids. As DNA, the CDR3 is TGTGCCAGCAGTTCCCGAGGGTCACCCCTCGAGCAGTACTTC. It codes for CASSSRGSPLEQYF.

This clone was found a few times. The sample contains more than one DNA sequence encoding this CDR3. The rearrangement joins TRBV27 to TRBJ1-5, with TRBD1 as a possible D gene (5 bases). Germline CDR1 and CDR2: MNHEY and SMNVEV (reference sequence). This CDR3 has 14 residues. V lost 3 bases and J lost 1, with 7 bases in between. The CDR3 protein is CASSFAGSNQPQHF. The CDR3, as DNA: TGTGCCAGCAGTTTTGCAGGGAGCAATCAGCCCCAGCATTTT.

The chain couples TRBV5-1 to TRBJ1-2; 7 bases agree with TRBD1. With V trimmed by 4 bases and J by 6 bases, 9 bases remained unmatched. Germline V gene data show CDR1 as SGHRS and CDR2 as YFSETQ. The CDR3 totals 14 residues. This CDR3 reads CASSPVPGTDGYTF. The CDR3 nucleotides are TGCGCCAGCAGCCCGGTCCCCGGGACAGATGGCTACACCTTC.

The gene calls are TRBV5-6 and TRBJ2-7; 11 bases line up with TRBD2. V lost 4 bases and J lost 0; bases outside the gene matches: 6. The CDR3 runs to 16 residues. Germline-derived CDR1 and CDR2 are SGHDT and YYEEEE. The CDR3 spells CASSAPTSGNSYEQYF. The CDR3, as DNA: TGTGCCAGCAGCGCCCCGACTAGCGGGAACTCCTACGAGCAGTACTTC.

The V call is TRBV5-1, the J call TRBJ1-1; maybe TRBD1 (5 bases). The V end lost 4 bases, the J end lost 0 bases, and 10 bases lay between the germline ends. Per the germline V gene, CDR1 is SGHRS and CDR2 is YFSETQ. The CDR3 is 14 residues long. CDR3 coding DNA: TGCGCCAGCAGCCGACAGCACATGAACACTGAAGCTTTCTTT. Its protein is CASSRQHMNTEAFF. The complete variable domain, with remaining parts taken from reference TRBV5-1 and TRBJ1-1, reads KAGVTQTPRYLIKTRGQQVTLSCSPISGHRSVSWYQQTPGQGLQFLFEYFSETQRNKGNFPGRFSGRQFSNSRSEMNVSTLELGDSALYLCASSRQHMNTEAFFGQGTRLTVV.

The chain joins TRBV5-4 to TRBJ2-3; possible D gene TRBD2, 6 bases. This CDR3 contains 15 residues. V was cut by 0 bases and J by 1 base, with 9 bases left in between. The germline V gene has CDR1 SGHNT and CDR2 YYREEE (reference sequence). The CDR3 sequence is CASSLEGTRTDTQYF. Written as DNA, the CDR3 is TGTGCCAGCAGCTTGGAAGGGACTCGCACAGATACGCAGTATTTT.

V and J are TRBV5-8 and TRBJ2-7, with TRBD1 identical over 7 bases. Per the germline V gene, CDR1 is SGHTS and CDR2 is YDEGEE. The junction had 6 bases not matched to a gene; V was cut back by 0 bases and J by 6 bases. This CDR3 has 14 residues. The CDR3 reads CASSLERGGLEQYF. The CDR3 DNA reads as TGTGCCAGCAGCTTGGAGCGAGGGGGCCTCGAGCAGTACTTC.

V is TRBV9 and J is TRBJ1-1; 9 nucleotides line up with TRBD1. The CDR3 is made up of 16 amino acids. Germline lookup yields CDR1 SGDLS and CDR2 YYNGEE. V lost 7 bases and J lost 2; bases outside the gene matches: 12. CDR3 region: CASGRDRDYDNTEAFF. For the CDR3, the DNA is TGTGCCAGCGGAAGGGACAGGGACTACGATAACACTGAAGCTTTCTTT.

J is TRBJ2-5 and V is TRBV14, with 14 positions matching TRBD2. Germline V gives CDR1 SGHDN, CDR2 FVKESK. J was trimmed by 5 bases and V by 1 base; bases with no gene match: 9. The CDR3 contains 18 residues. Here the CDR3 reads CASSQGLGLAGGWETQYF. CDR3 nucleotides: TGTGCCAGCAGCCAAGGCCTCGGACTAGCGGGAGGCTGGGAGACCCAGTACTTC.

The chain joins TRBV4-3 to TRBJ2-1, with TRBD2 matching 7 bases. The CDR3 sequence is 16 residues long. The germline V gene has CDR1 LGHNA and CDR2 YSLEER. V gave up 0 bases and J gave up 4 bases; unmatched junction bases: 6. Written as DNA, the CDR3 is TGCGCCAGCAGCCAAGATTACAGCGGGGATTACAATGAGCAGTTCTTC. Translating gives CASSQDYSGDYNEQFF.

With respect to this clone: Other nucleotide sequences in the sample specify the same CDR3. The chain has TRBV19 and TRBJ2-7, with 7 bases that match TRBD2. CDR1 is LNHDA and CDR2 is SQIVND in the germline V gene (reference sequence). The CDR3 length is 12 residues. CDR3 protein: CASRGDSYEQYF. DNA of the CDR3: TGTGCTTCCCGGGGGGATTCCTACGAGCAGTACTTC. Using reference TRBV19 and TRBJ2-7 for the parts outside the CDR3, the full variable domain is DGGITQSPKYLFRKEGQNVTLSCEQNLNHDAMYWYRQDPGQGLRLIYYSQIVNDFQKGDIAEGYSVSREKKESFPLTVTSAQKNPTAFYLCASRGDSYEQYFGPGTRLTVT.

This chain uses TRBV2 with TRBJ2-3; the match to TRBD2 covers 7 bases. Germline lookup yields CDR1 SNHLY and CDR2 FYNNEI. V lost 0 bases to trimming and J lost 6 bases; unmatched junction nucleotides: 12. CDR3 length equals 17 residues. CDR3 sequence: CASSEAFQRGGPDTQYF. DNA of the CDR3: TGTGCCAGCAGTGAAGCGTTCCAGCGGGGAGGTCCGGATACGCAGTATTTT.

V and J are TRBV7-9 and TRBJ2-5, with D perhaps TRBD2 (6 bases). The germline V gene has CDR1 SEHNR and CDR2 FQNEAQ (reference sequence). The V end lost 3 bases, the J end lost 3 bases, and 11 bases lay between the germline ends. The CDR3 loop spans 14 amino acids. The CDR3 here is CASSFGGRKETQYF. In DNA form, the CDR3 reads TGTGCCAGCAGCTTCGGGGGTCGGAAAGAGACCCAGTACTTC.

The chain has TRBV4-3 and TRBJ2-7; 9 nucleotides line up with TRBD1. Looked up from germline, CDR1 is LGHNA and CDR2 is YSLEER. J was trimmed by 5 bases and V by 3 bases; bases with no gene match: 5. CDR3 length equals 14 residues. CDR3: CASSHGTGIHEQYF. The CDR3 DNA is TGCGCCAGCAGCCACGGGACAGGGATTCACGAGCAGTACTTC.

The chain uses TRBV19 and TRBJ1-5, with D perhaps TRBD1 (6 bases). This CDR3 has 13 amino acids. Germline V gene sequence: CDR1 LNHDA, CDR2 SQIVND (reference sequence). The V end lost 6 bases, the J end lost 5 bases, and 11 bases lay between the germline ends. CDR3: CASSLRGDQPQHF. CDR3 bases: TGTGCCAGTAGCCTTAGGGGGGATCAGCCCCAGCATTTT.

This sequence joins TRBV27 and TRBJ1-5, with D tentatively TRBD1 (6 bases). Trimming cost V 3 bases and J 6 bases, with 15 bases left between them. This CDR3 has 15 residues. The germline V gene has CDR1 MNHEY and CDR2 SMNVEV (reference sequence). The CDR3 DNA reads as TGTGCCAGCAGTTTTGGGGGGCCGGGCATTCAGCCCCAGCATTTT. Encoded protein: CASSFGGPGIQPQHF.

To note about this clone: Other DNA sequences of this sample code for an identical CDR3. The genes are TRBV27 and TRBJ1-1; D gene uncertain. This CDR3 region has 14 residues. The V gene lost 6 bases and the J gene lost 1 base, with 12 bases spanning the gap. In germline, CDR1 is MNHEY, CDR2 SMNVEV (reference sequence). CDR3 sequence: CASSLVVGNTEAFF. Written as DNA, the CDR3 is TGTGCCAGCAGCCTCGTGGTCGGGAACACTGAAGCTTTCTTT.

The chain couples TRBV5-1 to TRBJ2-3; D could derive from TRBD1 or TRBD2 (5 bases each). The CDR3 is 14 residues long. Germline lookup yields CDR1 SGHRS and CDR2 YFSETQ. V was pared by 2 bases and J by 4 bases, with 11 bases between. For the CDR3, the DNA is TGCGCCAGCAGCTTTTTGCCGGGGCCAGATACGCAGTATTTT. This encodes CASSFLPGPDTQYF.

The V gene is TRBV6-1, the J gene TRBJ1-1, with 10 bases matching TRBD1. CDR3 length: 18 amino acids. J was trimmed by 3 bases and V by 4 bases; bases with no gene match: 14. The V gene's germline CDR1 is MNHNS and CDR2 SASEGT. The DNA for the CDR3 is TGTGCCAGCAGTGGGAGGGACAGGGGTTCTTTTTTGGACACTGAAGCTTTCTTT. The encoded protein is CASSGRDRGSFLDTEAFF.

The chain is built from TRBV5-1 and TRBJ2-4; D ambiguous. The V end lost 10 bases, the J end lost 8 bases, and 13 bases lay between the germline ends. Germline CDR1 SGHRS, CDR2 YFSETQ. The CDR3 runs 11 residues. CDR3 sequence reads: CAPYSKDIQYF. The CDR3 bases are TGCGCCCCATATTCGAAGGACATTCAGTACTTC.

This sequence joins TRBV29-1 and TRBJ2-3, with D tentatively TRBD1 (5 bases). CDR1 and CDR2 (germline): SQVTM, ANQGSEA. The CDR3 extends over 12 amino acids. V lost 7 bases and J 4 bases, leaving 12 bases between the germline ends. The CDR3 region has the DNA TGCAGCGGTGGCAGGGATCCAGATACGCAGTATTTT. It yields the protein CSGGRDPDTQYF.